The source of this T cell receptor (beta chain) is a study of CD8 T cells in Susac syndrome. An input of roughly 0.5 to 1 ug of RNA was subjected to reverse transcription using random hexamers. TCR beta CDR3 was amplified by immunoSEQ covering 54 Vbeta and 13 Jbeta. One entry per CDR3 protein, called by TCRdb with MiXCR from the immunoSEQ multiplex PCR reads. The table includes 200,000 to 250,000 distinct CDR3 sequences, around 95% detected once. CDR1 GTSNPN and CDR2 SVGIG come from the germline V gene (reference sequence). V lost 3 bases and J 6 bases, leaving 19 bases between the germline ends. The CDR3 is made up of 15 amino acids.

Material: CD4+ T cells from PBMCs. This chain links TRBV30 with TRBJ2-3, with no clear D. This receptor was obtained from a human donor with multiple sclerosis. CDR3 region: CAWRGPQYTADTQYF. The CDR3 bases are TGTGCCTGGAGGGGCCCCCAGTACACAGCCGATACGCAGTATTTT.